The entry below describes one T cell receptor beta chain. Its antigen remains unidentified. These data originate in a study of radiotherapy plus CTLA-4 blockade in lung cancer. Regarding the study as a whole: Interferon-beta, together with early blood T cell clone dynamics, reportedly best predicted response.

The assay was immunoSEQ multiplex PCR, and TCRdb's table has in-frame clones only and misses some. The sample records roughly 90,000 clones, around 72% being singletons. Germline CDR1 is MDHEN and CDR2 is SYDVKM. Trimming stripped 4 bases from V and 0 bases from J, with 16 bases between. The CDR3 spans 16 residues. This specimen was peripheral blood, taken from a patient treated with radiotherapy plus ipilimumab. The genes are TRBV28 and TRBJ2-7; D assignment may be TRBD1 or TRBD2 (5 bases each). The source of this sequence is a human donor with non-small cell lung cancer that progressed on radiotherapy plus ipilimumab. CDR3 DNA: TGTGCCAGCAGTTCTTCCGGGACCGCGAGCTCCTACGAGCAGTACTTC. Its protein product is CASSSSGTASSYEQYF.